The 15 T cell receptor beta chains presented below share a single source sample, sequenced in a study of T cells in Graves' hyperthyroidism and ophthalmopathy. Template material for amplifying TCR beta CDR3 regions consisted of RNA transcripts. First-round RT-PCR targeting the TCR CDR3 was performed with the HTBI primer set. TCRdb redid the calling of the multiplex PCR reads with MiXCR, one entry per CDR3 protein. The table includes almost 350,000 distinct CDR3 sequences, about a sixth detected once. The sequenced sample was blood. These receptors all come from a woman in her thirties or forties with Graves' ophthalmopathy.

This clonotype was counted ten times or more. The chain recombines TRBV12-3 or TRBV12-4 with TRBJ1-2; D is ambiguous. The CDR3 length is 14 residues. Between the trimmed V and J ends, which lost 5 bases and 7 bases, there was a span of 17 bases. CDR3 DNA: TGTGCCAGCAGTACAATCAGGCCCGGACGTGGCTACACCTTC. Protein sequence: CASSTIRPGRGYTF.

Many counts were recorded for this clonotype. The germline gene is not matched at one end of the junction; a read error may be the cause. CDR3 loop: CASSLAATGELFF. The CDR3 nucleotides read TGTGCCAGCAGCCTAGCGGCCACCGGGGAGCTGTTTTTT. The chain couples TRBV11-1 to TRBJ2-2, with 7 bases that match TRBD2. The CDR3 consists of 13 residues. The V gene's germline CDR1 is SGHAT and CDR2 FQDESV (reference sequence). Looking up the rest from reference TRBV11-1 and TRBJ2-2 gives the full variable domain: EAEVAQSPRYKITEKSQAVAFWCDPISGHATLYWYRQILGQGPELLVQFQDESVVDDSQLPKDRFSAERLKGVDSTLKIQPAELGDSAMYLCASSLAATGELFFGEGSRLTVL.

This clonotype was counted many times. The chain has TRBV29-1 and TRBJ1-1; D uncertain. The V gene lost 6 bases and the J gene lost 0 bases, with 11 bases spanning the gap. Germline CDR1 and CDR2: SQVTM and ANQGSEA. This CDR3 region has 13 residues. Here the CDR3 reads CSVRPVMNTEAFF. The DNA of the CDR3 is TGCAGCGTGAGACCAGTCATGAACACTGAAGCTTTCTTT.

This clonotype was seen ten or more times. This chain links TRBV28 with TRBJ2-5, with 7 nucleotides matching TRBD1. CDR1 is MDHEN, CDR2 SYDVKM, per germline. This CDR3 has 15 residues. V was pared by 6 bases and J by 2 bases, with 9 bases of the junction left unmatched. The CDR3, as DNA: TGTGCCAGCAGCGAAACAGGGGCTGGACAAGAGACCCAGTACTTC. Translation: CASSETGAGQETQYF.

This clonotype came up many times. The rearrangement joins TRBV28 to TRBJ1-2; D is unclear. CDR1 is MDHEN and CDR2 is SYDVKM in the germline V gene. CDR3 length: 13 amino acids. V was trimmed by 7 bases and J by 1 base, leaving 10 bases between them. Here the CDR3 DNA reads TGTGCCAGCACGATTGGGGTTAACTATGGCTACACCTTC. This gives the protein CASTIGVNYGYTF.

This clonotype showed up many times. J is TRBJ1-2 and V is TRBV12-3 or TRBV12-4, with 7 nucleotides matching TRBD1. The trim removed 3 bases at V and 3 bases at J, leaving 16 bases unmatched. The CDR3 runs 18 residues. DNA of the CDR3: TGTGCCAGCAGTTTGATTTGGGGCAATGACAGGGTCGACTATGGCTACACCTTC. This gives the protein CASSLIWGNDRVDYGYTF.

This clonotype has ten or more counts. The chain carries TRBV19 and TRBJ2-7; D tentatively fits TRBD1 or TRBD2 (5 bases each). Germline CDR1 LNHDA, CDR2 SQIVND (reference sequence). V was cut by 5 bases and J by 3 bases, with 17 bases left in between. This CDR3 comprises 15 residues. The CDR3 sequence is CASSRTWGSDYEQYF. The CDR3 coding sequence is TGTGCCAGTAGTCGAACCTGGGGGAGTGACTACGAGCAGTACTTC.

This clonotype was seen repeatedly, ten times or more. This may arise from a read error, as a much more abundant clone is one base away. V and J are TRBV12-3 or TRBV12-4 and TRBJ1-1, with D uncertain. V was pared by 3 bases and J by 3 bases, with 8 bases between. This CDR3 contains 13 residues. CDR3 nucleotide sequence: TGTGCCAGCAGTTTTAAGCGGGACACTGAAGCTTTCTTT. Protein sequence: CASSFKRDTEAFF.

This clonotype has at least ten counts. V and J are TRBV28 and TRBJ2-7; 7 nucleotides agree with TRBD1. The CDR3 sequence is 15 residues long. After removal of 10 bases from V and 0 bases from J, the junction contained 12 bases not matched to a gene. Germline V lookup: CDR1 MDHEN, CDR2 SYDVKM. The DNA for the CDR3 is TGTGCCACCACAGACCGGGACAGATCCTCCTACGAGCAGTACTTC. Encoded protein: CATTDRDRSSYEQYF.

In this sample, this clonotype turned up many times. J is TRBJ1-3 and V is TRBV6-5; D perhaps matches TRBD1 (5 bases). The CDR3 consists of 14 residues. With 0 bases removed from V and 4 bases from J, the gap between germline ends came to 7 bases. Germline CDR1 and CDR2: MNHEY and SVGAGI. The CDR3 loop reads CASSYSTVGNTIYF. CDR3 coding DNA: TGTGCCAGCAGTTACTCGACAGTCGGAAACACCATATATTTT.

At least ten counts were recorded for this clonotype. The rearrangement links TRBV6-1 to TRBJ2-7; 13 nucleotides match TRBD2. Germline V gene sequence: CDR1 MNHNS, CDR2 SASEGT. The junction had 5 bases not matched to a gene; V was cut back by 6 bases and J by 6 bases. CDR3 length: 14 amino acids. The CDR3, as DNA: TGTGCCAGCAGATCGACTAGCGGGGGGCTCGAGCAGTACTTC. Translating it yields CASRSTSGGLEQYF.

Of note for this clonotype: Just one base apart from a much larger clone, this may be a read error. The chain carries TRBV28 and TRBJ1-5, with D maybe TRBD1 (5 bases). From germline, CDR1 is MDHEN and CDR2 SYDVKM. Trimming took 7 bases from V and 4 from J, leaving 8 bases between them. The CDR3 is 12 residues long. The CDR3 loop reads CASNEGNQPQHF. The CDR3 region has the DNA TGTGCCAGCAATGAGGGGAATCAGCCCCAGCATTTT.

This clonotype was observed many times. The J gene is TRBJ2-7, the V gene TRBV29-1; perhaps D is TRBD1 or TRBD2 (5 bases each). The CDR3 loop spans 14 amino acids. The V gene's germline CDR1 is SQVTM and CDR2 ANQGSEA. V was shortened by 3 bases and J by 2 bases, with 14 bases between the two germline ends. The CDR3 is CSVERGSNPYEQYF. The CDR3 nucleotides are TGCAGCGTTGAGAGGGGAAGCAATCCCTACGAGCAGTACTTC.

The chain is built from TRBV28 and TRBJ1-1, with 10 bases identical to TRBD1. With V trimmed by 5 bases and J by 6 bases, 12 bases remained unmatched. The CDR3 consists of 16 residues. CDR1 and CDR2 from the germline V gene are MDHEN and SYDVKM. This CDR3 reads CASSPRTGGYQAEAFF. The CDR3 DNA follows: TGTGCCAGCAGTCCGCGGACAGGGGGATATCAAGCTGAAGCTTTCTTT.

This clonotype was detected ten times or more. This sequence joins TRBV25-1 and TRBJ2-7; 10 nucleotides line up with TRBD2. J was trimmed by 5 bases and V by 5 bases; bases with no gene match: 9. The V gene's germline CDR1 is MGHDK and CDR2 SYGVNS. The CDR3 has 15 amino acids. CDR3 residues: CASSPASGRAHEQYF. CDR3 bases: TGTGCCAGCAGTCCAGCTAGCGGGAGAGCCCACGAGCAGTACTTC.